The next 3 T cell receptor beta chains were all read from a single sample in a study of early stage breast cancer tumors. Produced via immunoSEQ multiplex PCR; TCRdb's table is partial and in-frame only. The sample lists 5,500 to 7,000 clones, around 70% occurring once. The source material was normal breast tissue next to the tumor. The origin of the receptors is a person in their forties with breast cancer.

This sequence joins TRBV2 and TRBJ2-5; no definite D call. V lost 3 bases and J 2 bases, leaving 7 bases between the germline ends. The CDR3 spans 13 residues. In germline, CDR1 is SNHLY, CDR2 FYNNEI. The CDR3 loop is CASSDRRQETQYF. Here the CDR3 DNA reads TGTGCCAGCAGTGACAGACGACAAGAGACCCAGTACTTC.

This clone was recorded once. The chain uses TRBV27 and TRBJ2-7; 12 positions agree with TRBD2. Trimming at V came to 6 bases and at J to 1 base, leaving 7 bases not matched to a gene. The V gene's germline CDR1 is MNHEY and CDR2 SMNVEV (reference sequence). The CDR3 contains 16 residues. CDR3: CASSPGLAGRSYEQYF. In DNA form, the CDR3 reads TGTGCCAGCAGCCCCGGACTAGCGGGGAGGTCCTACGAGCAGTACTTC.

V gene TRBV7-8 combines with J gene TRBJ1-4, with 10 bases that match TRBD1. Unmatched junction bases numbered 11, after V lost 4 bases and J lost 0 bases. CDR1 SGHVS and CDR2 FQNEAQ come from the germline V gene. This CDR3 contains 19 residues. The CDR3: CASSSGQGVSPATNEKLFF. The CDR3 coding sequence is TGTGCCAGCAGCTCCGGACAGGGGGTATCCCCTGCAACTAATGAAAAACTGTTTTTT.